The T cell receptor (beta chain) under discussion was sequenced for a study of blood T cell repertoires in COVID-19 (dated by TCRdb to 2020 to 2022). Context from the whole study: The collaborator samples originated in the United States, Italy and Spain and spanned the acute and convalescent phases of COVID-19. The prospective study material was composed of cDNA or gDNA derived from T cells, B-cell-depleted T cells, or PBMCs. Subjects who had been exposed to COVID-19, were actively infected with it, or had recovered from it provided the deeply sampled blood TCRbeta repertoires that made up the dataset. The repertoires were released in a freely available public database intended as a resource for research on the immune response to SARS-CoV-2. Samples came from the ongoing ImmuneRACE study (first 160 participants) plus 1,254 subjects from 6 global collaborators. A de-identified subject ID, COVID-19 status, age in years and sex were almost always included in the sample metadata. HLA class I and class II types, where available, came from metadata supplied by the sample provider rather than from assay-based typing. Points the paper makes about the study in general: The quantity of clinical and demographic metadata differed by source and by participant and was supplied without curation.

TCRbeta CDR3 regions were amplified from genomic DNA using the immunoSEQ Assay, a bias-controlled multiplex PCR. In the authors' own workflow: Nucleated cell counts per sample were estimated from amplification of reference gene primers within the assay. To quantify the absolute abundance of each unique TCRbeta CDR3 rearrangement, sequence reads were collapsed and filtered. Productive Simpson clonality was computed per sample as the square root of Simpson's diversity index over productive rearrangements. This is the immuneACCESS table as TCRdb keeps it, with only in-frame sequences that have V and J called. A part of the clones is gone; compared with another copy, unresolved V genes explain less than half, and the rest is unexplained. The V and J calls and clone size are taken from that table; D and trimming were inferred from the DNA. The sample profile shows around 340,000 clones; 89% of them were found once. The ten largest clonotypes hold around 4% of the sample.

One collaborating source in Seattle enrolled patients while the patients were actively infected and followed the patients over time throughout the course of disease. Each collaborating institution followed its own protocols to collect whole blood in K2EDTA tubes. Collaborator samples were shipped for TCRbeta analysis as frozen whole blood, isolated PBMCs, or DNA extracted from either sample type. About this clone: Its antigen is not yet known. No clone much larger than this one lies a single base away; base qualities are absent.

As encoded in the germline V gene, CDR1 is SGHRS while CDR2 is YFSETQ. V is reduced by 0 bases and J by 1 base, leaving a spacing of 10 bases between them. The CDR3, cysteine through phenylalanine, is 16 amino acids long. Of all the DNA, just the CDR3 is kept, 48 bases in frame from base 1. Sequenced sample: peripheral blood. Rearrangement joined TRBV5-1 to TRBJ2-2, with a weak D call of TRBD1 (5 bases match). The source is a woman aged 55-69 years with COVID-19, enrolled during active disease. This receptor carries the CDR3 CASSLDRQRNTGELFF. The sequence in DNA is TGCGCCAGCAGCTTGGATCGACAGAGGAACACCGGGGAGCTGTTTTTT.